The clone carrying this TCR beta chain occurred many times. The antigen is not known. Preparation of the bulk TCR libraries relied on previously described methods and listed TCR primers. TCRdb reanalysed the PCR reads using MiXCR and keeps one entry per CDR3 protein. The table includes hundreds of thousands of distinct CDR3 sequences, 25% detected once. The germline gives CDR1 MDHEN, CDR2 SYDVKM. The CDR3 is 15 residues long. The junction had 15 bases not matched to a gene; V was cut back by 6 bases and J by 7 bases. The data stem from a study of molecular identifiers for immune sequencing clone quantification. The study, taken as a whole, reports: Detectable among over 900,000 naive cells, according to reports, was Jurkat TCR RNA spiked in from one cell. Clone sizes that are highly expanded could be underestimated when identical TCR molecules share a barcode.

The sample was naive CD8+ T cells from blood, with Jurkat cell RNA spiked in. Noted subset: FACS-sorted CD8+CD4-CCR7+CD45RA+ naive T cells. The chain recombines TRBV28 with TRBJ2-7; the match to TRBD1 covers 7 bases. This sequence was found in a human donor in good health. Some libraries in this study had Jurkat cell RNA spiked in. For the CDR3, the DNA is TGTGCCAGCAGCCAGACAGGGTCCTACTCTGGGGAGCAGTACTTC. This encodes CASSQTGSYSGEQYF.